The present T cell receptor beta chain was sequenced within a study of vaccination effects on CD4 cells after COVID-19. Study-level information: CD4+ T cells specific for antigen were expanded with viral peptide pools by the ViraFEST assay before sequencing. The post-vaccine samples were taken, at the median, 72 days after the second dose. Notes on the study in general: The study found that only 1 of 255 vaccine-induced clones from healthy vaccinees cross-reacted with common cold coronaviruses. In the study, convalescent patients were few, and early post-infection timepoints were absent.

TCRdb's copy holds only in-frame clones and misses some; the assay was immunoSEQ multiplex PCR. The data contain just under 75,000 clones, roughly 75% of them seen just once; the ten biggest clones take up approximately 2.2%. As to this clone: Its antigen is still unknown.

The germline V gene encodes CDR1 LNHDA and CDR2 SQIVND (reference sequence). CDR3 length: 20 amino acids. J lost 1 base, V lost 0 bases, and 11 bases had no gene match. The culture ran for nine to eleven days, and then CD4+ T cells were isolated. Each participant received a vaccine that was either BNT162b2 or mRNA-1273, given as two doses. The chain has TRBV19 and TRBJ1-5; 11 bases agree with TRBD1. This specimen was CD4+ T cells from PBMCs cultured without peptide, taken after COVID-19 vaccination. The sequence was collected from a human donor who received a COVID-19 vaccine. Written as DNA, the CDR3 is TGTGCCAGTAGTATAGATTTCAGGGACAGGGGGTCCATGAGCAATCAGCCCCAGCATTTT. Its protein is CASSIDFRDRGSMSNQPQHF. Together with reference TRBV19 and TRBJ1-5, the CDR3 gives the full variable domain: DGGITQSPKYLFRKEGQNVTLSCEQNLNHDAMYWYRQDPGQGLRLIYYSQIVNDFQKGDIAEGYSVSREKKESFPLTVTSAQKNPTAFYLCASSIDFRDRGSMSNQPQHFGDGTRLSIL.